One and the same sample provided the 9 T cell receptor beta chains below, sequenced in a study of blood T cell repertoires in COVID-19. Libraries were prepared by immunoSEQ multiplex PCR; TCRdb keeps only in-frame clonotypes and omits some of them. The data contain about 87,000 clones, about 90% of them singletons. Source material: peripheral blood. The receptors shown here come from a man aged 18 to 30 with COVID-19, enrolled during active disease.

V is TRBV27 and J is TRBJ2-1; 8 nucleotides match TRBD2. The J segment lost 6 bases and the V segment lost 2 bases, leaving 18 bases of the junction unmatched. This CDR3 contains 19 residues. Germline CDR1 is MNHEY and CDR2 is SMNVEV (reference sequence). CDR3 loop: CASSLRAGGALRIPNEQFF. The CDR3 coding sequence is TGTGCCAGCAGTTTAAGGGCGGGGGGCGCACTGCGGATTCCCAATGAGCAGTTCTTC.

The rearrangement links TRBV13 to TRBJ1-1; 7 nucleotides align to TRBD1. CDR3 size: 14 residues. Germline values: CDR1 PRHDT, CDR2 FYEKMQ (reference sequence). V gave up 4 bases and J gave up 0 bases; unmatched junction bases: 2. The CDR3 DNA is TGTGCCAGCAGCTGGGGACAGATGAACACTGAAGCTTTCTTT. Translating gives CASSWGQMNTEAFF.

The V call is TRBV18, the J call TRBJ2-2; 9 bases are shared with TRBD2. Germline assignment: CDR1 KGHSH and CDR2 LQKENI. The CDR3 runs to 17 residues. The V segment lost 1 base and the J segment 5 bases; nucleotides outside the gene matches: 8. The CDR3 coding sequence is TGTGCCAGCTCACCACTTTCGGCCAGCGGGGGGACCGGGGAGCTGTTTTTT. This translates into CASSPLSASGGTGELFF.

The rearrangement uses TRBV11-2 and TRBJ1-1; D is possibly TRBD1 (5 bases). The CDR3 has 13 amino acids. CDR1 SGHAT and CDR2 FQNNGV come from the germline V gene. V lost 6 bases and J 0 bases, leaving 8 bases between the germline ends. The CDR3 loop is CASRRTMNTEAFF. DNA of the CDR3: TGTGCCAGCAGACGGACAATGAACACTGAAGCTTTCTTT. The variable domain in full, with the rest retrieved from reference TRBV11-2 and TRBJ1-1, is EAGVAQSPRYKIIEKRQSVAFWCNPISGHATLYWYQQILGQGPKLLIQFQNNGVVDDSQLPKDRFSAERLKGVDSTLKIQPAKLEDSAVYLCASRRTMNTEAFFGQGTRLTVV.

The chain is built from TRBV7-9 and TRBJ2-2; 7 positions match TRBD1. This CDR3 has 16 residues. The junction had 8 bases not matched to a gene; V was cut back by 4 bases and J by 3 bases. Germline CDR1 is SEHNR and CDR2 is FQNEAQ (reference sequence). CDR3 DNA: TGTGCCAGCAGCTCAGATTCGACAGGGTACACCGGGGAGCTGTTTTTT. Translation: CASSSDSTGYTGELFF.

The J gene is TRBJ2-7, the V gene TRBV2; D gene ambiguous. Germline CDR1 SNHLY, CDR2 FYNNEI. The V gene lost 1 base and the J gene lost 3 bases, with 10 bases spanning the gap. This CDR3 comprises 14 residues. CDR3 region: CASSEGRLNYEQYF. The CDR3 DNA is TGTGCCAGCAGTGAAGGCAGGCTCAACTACGAGCAGTACTTC.

The rearrangement uses TRBV5-1 and TRBJ2-2; 7 bases map to TRBD2. The ends lost 3 bases at V and 6 bases at J; junction bases unmatched: 2. CDR1 is SGHRS, CDR2 YFSETQ, per germline. The CDR3 runs 13 residues. The chain's CDR3 is CASSWTSSGELFF. CDR3 bases: TGCGCCAGCAGCTGGACTAGTTCCGGGGAGCTGTTTTTT.

The rearrangement links TRBV20-1 to TRBJ2-1; D gene uncertain. V was pared by 3 bases and J by 0 bases, with 9 bases between. The CDR3 runs 14 residues. Per germline, CDR1 DFQATT and CDR2 SNEGSKA (reference sequence). Here the CDR3 reads CSASPLSSYNEQFF. CDR3 sequence (DNA): TGCAGTGCTAGTCCCCTGAGCTCCTACAATGAGCAGTTCTTC.

This clone has more than one count but fewer than ten. V is TRBV24-1 and J is TRBJ2-5; tentatively, D is TRBD1 (6 bases). The CDR3 is made up of 14 amino acids. The V end was cut by 9 bases, the J end by 0 bases, with 13 bases between. Germline-derived CDR1 and CDR2 are KGHDR and SFDVKD. This CDR3 is CATRDNSYQETQYF. The DNA for the CDR3 is TGTGCCACCCGGGACAACTCGTACCAAGAGACCCAGTACTTC.